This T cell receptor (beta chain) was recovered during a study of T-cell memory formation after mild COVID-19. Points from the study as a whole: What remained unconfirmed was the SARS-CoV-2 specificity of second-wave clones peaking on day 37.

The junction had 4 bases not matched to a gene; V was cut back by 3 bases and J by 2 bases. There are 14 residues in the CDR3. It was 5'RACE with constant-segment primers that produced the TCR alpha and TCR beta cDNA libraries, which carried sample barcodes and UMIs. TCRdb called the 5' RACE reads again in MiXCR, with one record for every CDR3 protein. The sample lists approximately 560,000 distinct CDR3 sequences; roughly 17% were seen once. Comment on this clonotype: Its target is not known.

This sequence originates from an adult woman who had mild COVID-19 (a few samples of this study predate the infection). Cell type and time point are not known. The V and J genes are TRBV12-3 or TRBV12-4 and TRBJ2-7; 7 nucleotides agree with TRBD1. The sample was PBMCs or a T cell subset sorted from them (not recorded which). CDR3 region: CASSFSTGAYEQYF. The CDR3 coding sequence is TGTGCCAGCAGTTTCTCTACAGGGGCCTACGAGCAGTACTTC.